This TCR beta chain came from a study of early T cells in non-severe SARS-CoV-2 infection. The wider study: With bulk RNA from unsorted whole blood as input, sequencing yielded unpaired chains. Points from the study as a whole: Database matching using VDJdb favored anti-spike CD8 responses, with private and CD4 specificities left missing.

The V and J ends lost 3 bases and 4 bases respectively, with 10 bases between them. The CDR3 is 13 residues long. CDR1 and CDR2 from the germline V gene are MNHEY and SMNVEV (reference sequence). A word on this clonotype: The antigen is unknown.

Unique molecular identifiers (one per individual cDNA molecule) were attached. A single record per CDR3 protein comes from TCRdb applying MiXCR to the 5' RACE reads. The sample holds approximately 66,000 distinct CDR3 sequences, 12% seen once. The rearrangement joins TRBV27 to TRBJ2-7; D may be TRBD1 (6 bases). The clonotype originates from an adult who was a healthcare worker with PCR-confirmed SARS-CoV-2 infection or an uninfected control (not recorded which). The donor label of this sample is uncertain. Sample: whole blood, taken at baseline. The CDR3 coding sequence is TGTGCCAGCAGTTTCCGGACAGAATACGAGCAGTACGTC. Its protein is CASSFRTEYEQYV.